These 5 T cell receptor beta chains were sequenced from one sample in a study of shared clonotypes between healthy human individuals. TCRdb's table, derived via immunoSEQ multiplex PCR, lists solely in-frame clones and lacks some. The sample records some 1.5 million clones, around 97% being singletons. Material: naive CD4+ T cells sorted from blood. Subset given: CD45RA+ positively selected. The receptors shown here come from a man younger than 40 in good health.

The rearrangement joins TRBV7-2 to TRBJ1-1; no definite D call. This CDR3 comprises 14 residues. V gave up 8 bases and J gave up 0 bases, with 13 bases separating them. Germline CDR1 and CDR2: SGHTA and FQGNSA. In nucleotides, the CDR3 is TGTGCCAGCGAGCCCGGGCTGGTGAACACTGAAGCTTTCTTT. It yields the protein CASEPGLVNTEAFF.

This clone appeared once. The CDR3 spells CASSEFIASSYEQYF. CDR3 DNA: TGTGCCAGCAGTGAATTCATCGCCAGCTCCTACGAGCAGTACTTC. V gene TRBV2 combines with J gene TRBJ2-7, with D uncertain. The CDR3 has 15 residues. V was trimmed by 2 bases and J by 0 bases, leaving 11 bases between them. The germline gives CDR1 SNHLY, CDR2 FYNNEI. The full variable domain, in which reference TRBV2 and TRBJ2-7 provide the parts outside the CDR3, is EPEVTQTPSHQVTQMGQEVILRCVPISNHLYFYWYRQILGQKVEFLVSFYNNEISEKSEIFDDQFSVERPDGSNFTLKIRSTKLEDSAMYFCASSEFIASSYEQYFGPGTRLTVT.

The sample holds one count of this clone. V gene TRBV29-1 combines with J gene TRBJ2-1; D is uncertain. The CDR3 consists of 11 residues. The germline gives CDR1 SQVTM, CDR2 ANQGSEA. V lost 4 bases and J 7 bases, leaving 8 bases between the germline ends. The CDR3 DNA reads as TGCAGCGTTGGAACAGCTAATGAGCAGTTCTTC. This sequence encodes CSVGTANEQFF.

This rearrangement joins TRBV4-3 to TRBJ2-3; 8 nucleotides match TRBD1. CDR1 LGHNA and CDR2 YSLEER come from the germline V gene. V trimming: 1 base; J trimming: 2 bases; junction bases outside the gene matches: 5. The CDR3 is 16 residues long. The DNA for the CDR3 is TGCGCCAGCAGCCAAGGCACAGGGGGTATCACAGATACGCAGTATTTT. It codes for CASSQGTGGITDTQYF.

This chain links TRBV6-5 with TRBJ2-7, with D uncertain. There are 14 residues in the CDR3. The germline gives CDR1 MNHEY, CDR2 SVGAGI. V lost 5 bases to trimming and J lost 7 bases, with 18 bases between them. CDR3 coding DNA: TGTGCCAGCAGTCAAGGTAACGCCCTAGGTGAGCAGTACTTC. Translation: CASSQGNALGEQYF.